This T cell receptor (beta chain) was captured in a study of PD-1 blockade in classical Hodgkin lymphoma. General study results and limits: Patients who initiated nivolumab within 1 year of ASCT were excluded. Baseline diversity was lower in partial responders and progressors than complete responders. CD4+ TCR diversity climbed significantly by C4D1, unlike CD8+ TCR diversity.

Regarding this clone: Its antigen is undetermined.

Each patient experienced a relapse that followed autologous stem cell transplantation, and brentuximab vedotin exposure varied. TCRdb's copy holds only in-frame clones and misses some; the assay was immunoSEQ multiplex PCR. The sample includes 75,000 to 100,000 clones, roughly 88% of them seen just once. The CDR3 length is 13 residues. With 5 bases removed from V and 5 bases from J, the gap between germline ends came to 9 bases. Germline V lookup: CDR1 SGHAT, CDR2 FQNNGV. The chain couples TRBV11-2 to TRBJ2-2; D remains unclear. Here the sequenced sample was peripheral blood mononuclear cells (PBMCs), taken at baseline. The source of this sequence is a human donor with classical Hodgkin lymphoma. In DNA form, the CDR3 reads TGTGCCAGCAGCCAAGCAGGTACCGGGGAGCTGTTTTTT. As protein: CASSQAGTGELFF.